Following are 14 T cell receptor beta chains from one sample sequenced in a study of T cell changes during pregnancy in multiple sclerosis. Libraries were prepared by immunoSEQ multiplex PCR; TCRdb keeps only in-frame clonotypes and omits some of them. Here the sample spans about 47,000 clones, about 92% being singletons. Sequencing used peripheral blood, obtained in the second trimester of pregnancy. All receptors come from a female donor with multiple sclerosis, enrolled in a pregnancy study.

The chain joins TRBV4-3 to TRBJ2-1, with TRBD2 matching over 7 bases. This CDR3 spans 17 amino acids. With V trimmed by 0 bases and J by 6 bases, 11 bases remained unmatched. Germline V CDR1 and CDR2: LGHNA, YSLEER. As DNA, the CDR3 is TGCGCCAGCAGCCAAGATTGGGGAGGGTTTAGCTTCAATGAGCAGTTCTTC. Its protein is CASSQDWGGFSFNEQFF.

V and J are TRBV7-6 and TRBJ1-1, with TRBD1 as a possible D gene (5 bases). The germline V and J ends were trimmed by 5 bases and 0 bases, with 10 bases remaining between them. The CDR3 is 14 residues long. CDR1 SGHVS and CDR2 FNYEAQ come from the germline V gene. The CDR3: CASSPTEVNTEAFF. The CDR3 nucleotides are TGTGCCAGCAGCCCGACAGAAGTGAACACTGAAGCTTTCTTT.

The rearrangement uses TRBV7-6 and TRBJ2-1, with D possibly TRBD2 on 5 matching bases. CDR1 SGHVS and CDR2 FNYEAQ come from the germline V gene. V gave up 7 bases and J gave up 3 bases, with 19 bases separating them. The CDR3 is 16 amino acids. The CDR3 region has the DNA TGTGCCAGCACCCAGCAAGAGGGATTGGGCTACAATGAGCAGTTCTTC. It codes for CASTQQEGLGYNEQFF.

V is TRBV19 and J is TRBJ1-5, with D unclear. V was cut by 5 bases and J by 7 bases, with 18 bases left in between. The CDR3 is made up of 15 amino acids. From germline, CDR1 is LNHDA and CDR2 SQIVND (reference sequence). The CDR3 sequence: CASSSAGGWEQPQHF. The CDR3 nucleotides read TGTGCCAGTAGTTCAGCGGGAGGGTGGGAACAGCCCCAGCATTTT.

This chain uses TRBV9 with TRBJ1-5; D gene ambiguous. The CDR3 consists of 14 residues. Trimming cost V 3 bases and J 4 bases, with 11 bases left between them. Germline-derived CDR1 and CDR2 are SGDLS and YYNGEE. CDR3 DNA sequence: TGTGCCAGCAGCGCCGTAGCCGAGAATCAGCCCCAGCATTTT. This gives the protein CASSAVAENQPQHF.

This clone has only a few counts. J is TRBJ2-4 and V is TRBV4-3; 9 bases fit TRBD1. This CDR3 has 16 residues. With 0 bases clipped from V and 6 bases from J, the junction kept 6 bases outside the gene matches. The germline V gene has CDR1 LGHNA and CDR2 YSLEER. The CDR3: CASSQDPGQGSNIQYF. CDR3 bases: TGCGCCAGCAGCCAAGATCCAGGACAGGGGTCAAACATTCAGTACTTC.

V is TRBV7-2 and J is TRBJ2-7; D gene unclear. CDR1 and CDR2 from the germline V gene are SGHTA and FQGNSA. The V end lost 0 bases, the J end lost 3 bases, and 9 bases lay between the germline ends. The CDR3 sequence is 14 residues long. CDR3 region: CASSLAFSVYEQYF. The CDR3 nucleotides read TGTGCCAGCAGCTTAGCTTTCTCCGTCTACGAGCAGTACTTC.

This chain joins TRBV6-1 and TRBJ2-3, with 11 bases aligning to TRBD2. The germline V gene has CDR1 MNHNS and CDR2 SASEGT. J was trimmed by 3 bases and V by 2 bases; bases with no gene match: 4. The CDR3 consists of 16 residues. CDR3 nucleotide sequence: TGTGCCAGCAGTGAAAGAGTAGCGGGAGGGACAGATACGCAGTATTTT. Translating gives CASSERVAGGTDTQYF.

This chain joins TRBV6-6 and TRBJ2-3; D is ambiguous. Germline V gene lookup returns CDR1 MNHNY and CDR2 SVGAGI (reference sequence). The CDR3 loop spans 12 amino acids. Written as DNA, the CDR3 is TGTACTATATTGCCTAGCACAGATACGCAGTATTTT. The encoded protein is CTILPSTDTQYF.

The chain is built from TRBV10-2 and TRBJ2-7; 10 bases are shared with TRBD2. With 5 bases clipped from V and 3 bases from J, the junction kept 7 bases outside the gene matches. Germline CDR1 WSHSY, CDR2 SAAADI. The CDR3 has 15 residues. CDR3 amino acids: CASSPIPSGSYEQYF. In DNA form, the CDR3 reads TGCGCCAGCAGTCCAATTCCTAGCGGGAGCTACGAGCAGTACTTC.

This sequence joins TRBV25-1 and TRBJ2-3; TRBD1 might be the D (5 bases). The CDR3 runs to 15 residues. Germline values: CDR1 MGHDK, CDR2 SYGVNS. Trimming cost V 6 bases and J 0 bases, with 13 bases left between them. CDR3: CASRGVAGSTDTQYF. The DNA for the CDR3 is TGTGCCAGCAGAGGGGTAGCCGGAAGCACAGATACGCAGTATTTT.

The rearrangement joins TRBV7-9 to TRBJ2-1; D is perhaps TRBD2 (5 bases). CDR3 length: 13 residues. V dropped 5 bases and J dropped 9 bases, with 14 bases sitting between them. From germline, CDR1 is SEHNR and CDR2 FQNEAQ (reference sequence). In nucleotides, the CDR3 is TGTGCCAGCAGCCTACAGACTACGGCTGAGCAGTTCTTC. As protein: CASSLQTTAEQFF.

CDR3 in DNA: TGTGCCAGCAGCTTACTCCGATTAGCGGGAGATCGTACAGATACGCAGTATTTT. Its translation: CASSLLRLAGDRTDTQYF. The chain uses TRBV7-2 and TRBJ2-3, with 9 bases identical to TRBD2. This CDR3 contains 18 residues. With 2 bases clipped from V and 3 bases from J, the junction kept 12 bases outside the gene matches. Germline V gives CDR1 SGHTA, CDR2 FQGNSA. Using reference TRBV7-2 and TRBJ2-3 for the parts outside the CDR3, the full variable domain is GAGVSQSPSNKVTEKGKDVELRCDPISGHTALYWYRQSLGQGLEFLIYFQGNSAPDKSGLPSDRFSAERTGGSVSTLTIQRTQQEDSAVYLCASSLLRLAGDRTDTQYFGPGTRLTVL.

The J gene is TRBJ2-7, the V gene TRBV5-5, with 7 bases identical to TRBD1. Germline CDR1 reads SGHKS; CDR2 reads YYEKEE (reference sequence). V trimming: 4 bases; J trimming: 3 bases; junction bases outside the gene matches: 10. The CDR3 consists of 15 residues. The CDR3 DNA reads as TGTGCCAGCAGCGGTGGGACAGCGCCTGGCTACGAGCAGTACTTC. Protein product: CASSGGTAPGYEQYF.